This TCR beta chain was found in a study of cytomegalovirus exposure and HLA in healthy donors. The overall study: Of several hundred genotyped donors, about 80% clustered with self-reported Caucasian donors.

Findings and limits, study-wide: Most TCR beta V segments were productive about 87% or about 30% of the time in an earlier analysis.

The PCR contained 60 Vbeta and 13 Jbeta primers. TCRdb's copy holds only in-frame clones and misses some; the assay was immunoSEQ multiplex PCR. The sample data list around 78,000 clones. A remark on this clone: Antigen: not known.

This CDR3 spans 18 amino acids. V was pared by 8 bases and J by 4 bases, with 18 bases of the junction left unmatched. The V gene's germline CDR1 is MDHEN and CDR2 SYDVKM. Material: PBMCs. V gene TRBV28 combines with J gene TRBJ2-3; 10 nucleotides align to TRBD2. The receptor was isolated from a man aged 18 to 29 in good health and CMV-seropositive. As DNA, the CDR3 is TGTGCCAGCCGGCAGGGAGGGCTAGCGGGAGTGTATTCAGATACGCAGTATTTT. Translating gives CASRQGGLAGVYSDTQYF. Based on the CDR3 plus reference TRBV28 and TRBJ2-3, the full variable domain is DVKVTQSSRYLVKRTGEKVFLECVQDMDHENMFWYRQDPGLGLRLIYFSYDVKMKEKGDIPEGYSVSREKKERFSLILESASTNQTSMYLCASRQGGLAGVYSDTQYFGPGTRLTVL.